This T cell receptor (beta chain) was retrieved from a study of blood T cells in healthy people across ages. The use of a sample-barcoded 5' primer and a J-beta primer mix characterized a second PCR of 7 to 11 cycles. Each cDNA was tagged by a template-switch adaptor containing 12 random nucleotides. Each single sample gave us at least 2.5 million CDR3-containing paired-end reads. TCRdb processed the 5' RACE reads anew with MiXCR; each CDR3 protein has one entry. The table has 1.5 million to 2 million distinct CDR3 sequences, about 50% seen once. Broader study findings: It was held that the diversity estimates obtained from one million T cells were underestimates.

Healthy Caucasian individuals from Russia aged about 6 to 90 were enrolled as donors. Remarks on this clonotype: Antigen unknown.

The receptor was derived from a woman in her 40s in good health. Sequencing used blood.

The CDR3 loop reads CASSPGTNREAQYF. In nucleotides, the CDR3 is TGTGCCAGCTCACCGGGGACTAACCGGGAGGCCCAGTACTTC. The chain links TRBV18 to TRBJ2-5, with TRBD2 matching 7 bases. The CDR3 runs 14 residues. Per the germline V gene, CDR1 is KGHSH and CDR2 is LQKENI. The junction had 10 bases not matched to a gene; V was cut back by 3 bases and J by 9 bases. The full variable domain, rest sourced from reference TRBV18 and TRBJ2-5, is NAGVMQNPRHLVRRRGQEARLRCSPMKGHSHVYWYRQLPEEGLKFMVYLQKENIIDESGMPKERFSAEFPKEGPSILRIQQVVRGDSAAYFCASSPGTNREAQYFGPGTRLLVL.